This T cell receptor beta chain was sequenced in a study of cytomegalovirus exposure and HLA in healthy donors. General observations from the study: Presence/absence analyses assumed roughly uniform sequencing depth across donors, which may not hold. It was reported that the classifier diagnosed cytomegalovirus status with high specificity and sensitivity in both the original and validation cohorts. What TCR beta sequences reportedly achieved was accurate prediction of HLA-A and HLA-B alleles in most subjects.

PCR amplification relied on 60 Vbeta primers (plus 13 Jbeta primers). Produced via immunoSEQ multiplex PCR; TCRdb's table is partial and in-frame only. The sample yields fewer than 150,000 clones, over 75% seen once. On this clone: Its antigen remains unidentified.

For this donor, CMV serostatus was not recorded. V lost 0 bases, J lost 11 bases, and 15 bases lay in between. The CDR3 runs 14 residues. Germline V lookup: CDR1 SGDLS, CDR2 YYNGEE. The V call is TRBV9, the J call TRBJ2-1, with D hard to call. This receptor was obtained from a man under 40 in good health. Sequencing was carried out using PBMCs. CDR3 region: CASSVDTDQSKQFF. The CDR3 nucleotides are TGTGCCAGCAGCGTAGATACAGACCAATCTAAGCAGTTCTTC.